This TCR beta chain originates from a study of T cell responses to AZD1222 COVID-19 vaccine. The protocol was immunoSEQ multiplex PCR, while the TCRdb copy is restricted to in-frame clones and leaves out a portion. The table has about 180,000 clones, approximately 94% seen once; the top ten hold around 1.6%. V was pared by 1 base and J by 3 bases, with 10 bases between. The CDR3 extends over 14 amino acids. In germline, CDR1 is MDHEN, CDR2 SYDVKM. In the case of this clone: The antigen remains undetermined.

Study-level points and caveats: Mostly white British, mostly female donors; authors suggested clonal diversity may be underestimated.

V gene TRBV28 combines with J gene TRBJ2-7; the D is unclear. Material: peripheral blood, obtained 28 days after the second AZD1222 dose. The receptor's source is an adult who received the AZD1222 COVID-19 vaccine. The DNA for the CDR3 is TGTGCCAGCAGTTTATCGGCGGCAGACTACGAGCAGTACTTC. Amino acids: CASSLSAADYEQYF.